This TCR beta chain was recovered during a study of T-cell reconstitution after alpha-beta-depleted transplantation in children. Study results and caveats: The main origin of T-cell counts and diversity one year after transplant was newly produced T cells.

The V end lost 5 bases, the J end lost 2 bases, and 12 bases lay between the germline ends. CDR3 size: 14 residues. Germline V gene data show CDR1 as SGHRS and CDR2 as YFSETQ. As regards this clonotype: The antigen remains undetermined.

Researchers prepared the TCRbeta library using unique molecular identifiers, the study reports. Via MiXCR, TCRdb re-called the PCR reads, giving one row per CDR3 protein. The sample has about 830,000 distinct CDR3 sequences; 15% to 20% are singletons. This rearrangement joins TRBV5-1 to TRBJ2-3; TRBD2 might be the D (5 bases). The TCR was taken from a male patient between 5 and 17 years old who had a stem cell transplant for acute lymphoblastic leukemia, so the T cells may come from the graft donor. The material was PBMCs, mostly from graft donor cells, obtained 360 days after TCRalphabeta/CD19-depleted stem cell transplant. The CDR3 sequence is CASRTSAFTDTQYF. In nucleotides, the CDR3 is TGCGCCAGCAGAACTAGTGCATTCACAGATACGCAGTATTTT.